This entry concerns a single TCR beta chain. Its antigen is still unknown. The CDR3 sequence is 14 residues long. V shed 2 bases and J shed 3 bases, with 5 bases lying between them. Per the germline V gene, CDR1 is SGHTA and CDR2 is FQGNSA. The data were taken from a study of T cells in Graves' hyperthyroidism and ophthalmopathy. General study results and limits: Blood also carried most thyroid clonotypes expanded above 0.001. A 13 V-J model separated ophthalmopathy from stable hyperthyroidism.

TCR beta CDR3 regions were amplified from RNA transcripts. The study used the HTBI primer set for a first-round RT-PCR of the TCR CDR3. TCRdb fed the multiplex PCR reads into MiXCR, producing one record per CDR3 protein. This sample has around 540,000 distinct CDR3 sequences; around 42% occur once, and the top ten carry just under 8.5%. Hyperthyroidism had been newly diagnosed in patients aged 18 to 65, and its duration was under 2 months. V usage is TRBV7-2 and J usage is TRBJ2-6; the D is unclear. The TCR comes from a woman between 18 and 29 years old with Graves' hyperthyroidism. The specimen sequenced was peripheral blood or thyroid tissue (not recorded which). The CDR3 protein is CASSLLYGANVLTF. The CDR3 DNA follows: TGTGCCAGCAGCTTACTGTATGGGGCCAACGTCCTGACTTTC. Drawing the rest from reference TRBV7-2 and TRBJ2-6, the complete variable domain is GAGVSQSPSNKVTEKGKDVELRCDPISGHTALYWYRQSLGQGLEFLIYFQGNSAPDKSGLPSDRFSAERTGGSVSTLTIQRTQQEDSAVYLCASSLLYGANVLTFGAGSRLTVL.